The clone carrying this T cell receptor (beta chain) was picked up a small number of times. The target antigen is unknown. Trimming cost V 4 bases and J 3 bases, with 12 bases left between them. This CDR3 comprises 14 residues. Germline V gene sequence: CDR1 SGDLS, CDR2 YYNGEE. The authors ran a second PCR of 7 to 11 cycles using a sample-barcoded 5' primer and a J-beta primer mix. A single record per CDR3 protein comes from TCRdb applying MiXCR to the 5' RACE reads. The data contain 1.5 million to 1.8 million distinct CDR3 sequences, roughly 43% of them seen just once; the ten biggest clones take up 4%. This record comes from a study of blood T cells in healthy people across ages. General study results and limits: As age increased, TCR beta diversity per million T cells fell in a roughly linear fashion.

V is TRBV9 and J is TRBJ2-3; tentative D call: TRBD2 (6 bases). The clonotype was recovered from a young woman in good health. Sequenced input: blood. The CDR3 loop reads CASSWAGRTDTQYF. Here the CDR3 DNA reads TGTGCCAGCAGCTGGGCGGGACGGACAGATACGCAGTATTTT.